These 28 T cell receptor beta chains share one sample of origin, sequenced in a study of blood T cell repertoires in COVID-19. Generated by immunoSEQ multiplex PCR, the TCRdb table keeps only in-frame clones and is missing some. The sample yields 230,000 or so clones, approximately 81% seen once. What was sequenced was peripheral blood. The source of these receptors is a man aged 25-40 years with active or convalescent COVID-19.

This chain joins TRBV5-4 and TRBJ2-7; TRBD2 matches at 11 bases. V dropped 5 bases and J dropped 2; count of bases not matched to a gene: 6. The CDR3 loop spans 15 amino acids. Germline V gives CDR1 SGHNT, CDR2 YYREEE (reference sequence). This CDR3 is CASSIGTSGTYEQYF. The DNA for the CDR3 is TGTGCCAGCAGTATTGGGACTAGCGGTACCTACGAGCAGTACTTC.

Notes on this clone: A read error may produce the germline difference seen at one junction end. The gene calls are TRBV6-1 and TRBJ1-1; 9 bases map to TRBD1. The CDR3 length is 17 residues. CDR1 and CDR2 (germline): MNHNS, SASEGT. For the CDR3, the DNA is TGTGCCAGCAGTCAAGCAGGGCTTGGGACAGGGCAGAATGAAGCTTTCTTT. Residues: CASSQAGLGTGQNEAFF.

The gene calls are TRBV27 and TRBJ2-4, with TRBD2 matching 8 bases. J lost 6 bases, V lost 4 bases, and 5 bases had no gene match. Germline V gives CDR1 MNHEY, CDR2 SMNVEV (reference sequence). This CDR3 has 14 residues. The CDR3 DNA sequence: TGTGCCAGCAGTTCGACTAGCGCGAGAAACATTCAGTACTTC. It is translated as CASSSTSARNIQYF.

The rearrangement uses TRBV9 and TRBJ1-1; D gene unclear. V lost 6 bases to trimming and J lost 1 base, with 13 bases between them. The V gene's germline CDR1 is SGDLS and CDR2 YYNGEE. The CDR3 is 14 residues long. DNA of the CDR3: TGTGCCAGCAACTCTGGCCGGGAGAACACTGAAGCTTTCTTT. Encoded protein: CASNSGRENTEAFF.

This clone was recorded a few times. The V gene is TRBV7-9, the J gene TRBJ1-1, with 8 nucleotides matching TRBD1. The V and J ends lost 5 bases and 1 base, in that order; junction bases with no gene match: 6. Germline V gene data show CDR1 as SEHNR and CDR2 as FQNEAQ (reference sequence). The CDR3 is made up of 15 amino acids. CDR3 sequence reads: CASSEGTGRNTEAFF. The CDR3 bases are TGTGCCAGCAGCGAGGGGACAGGTCGGAACACTGAAGCTTTCTTT.

The rearrangement joins TRBV3-1 (or the pseudogene TRBV3-2) to TRBJ2-7; D possibly corresponds to TRBD2 (6 bases). Trimming took 1 base from V and 0 from J, leaving 13 bases between them. There are 16 residues in the CDR3. The germline V gene has CDR1 LGHDT and CDR2 YNNKEL (reference sequence). The CDR3 DNA is TGTGCCAGCAGCCAAGTCCGGTACGGGAGCTCCTACGAGCAGTACTTC. Encoded protein: CASSQVRYGSSYEQYF.

The count of this clone is one. The chain combines TRBV24-1 with TRBJ1-2; D is undetermined. The CDR3 sequence is 14 residues long. Germline CDR1 is KGHDR and CDR2 is SFDVKD. Between the trimmed V and J ends, which lost 4 bases and 4 bases, there was a span of 12 bases. The CDR3 nucleotides read TGTGCCACCAGTGAGGTTGAACGGAGCTATGGCTACACCTTC. Translated: CATSEVERSYGYTF.

This clone was detected only a few times. This chain links TRBV6-5 with TRBJ2-7, with D hard to call. V shed 9 bases and J shed 1 base, with 10 bases lying between them. Germline V gene sequence: CDR1 MNHEY, CDR2 SVGAGI. The CDR3 covers 12 residues. In DNA form, the CDR3 reads TGTGCCAGTCTAACCCCGTCCTACGAGCAGTACTTC. Residues: CASLTPSYEQYF.

The CDR3 sequence: CASSLRSDEQFF. The DNA for the CDR3 is TGCGCCAGCAGCTTACGTAGCGATGAGCAGTTCTTC. This chain connects TRBV5-1 to TRBJ2-1; tentative D call: TRBD2 (5 bases). Deletions cut 2 bases from V and 8 bases from J, with 8 bases between. The germline gives CDR1 SGHRS, CDR2 YFSETQ. CDR3 length equals 12 residues.

This chain uses TRBV18 with TRBJ2-3; tentative D call: TRBD2 (6 bases). CDR1 and CDR2 (germline): KGHSH, LQKENI. Trimming left V 3 bases short and J 2 bases short, with 12 bases between. The CDR3 totals 15 residues. The CDR3 coding sequence is TGTGCCAGCTCACCCTGGGACTCATCCACAGATACGCAGTATTTT. Its translation is CASSPWDSSTDTQYF.

The chain is built from TRBV5-1 and TRBJ1-3; a weak D match, TRBD1 (5 bases). The V and J ends lost 4 bases and 0 bases respectively, with 14 bases between them. CDR3 length: 16 amino acids. From germline, CDR1 is SGHRS and CDR2 YFSETQ. CDR3 in amino acids: CASSPGLIFSGNTIYF. The CDR3 DNA is TGCGCCAGCAGCCCGGGACTGATCTTCTCTGGAAACACCATATATTTT.

The chain links TRBV27 to TRBJ2-3, with TRBD2 matching over 11 bases. There are 20 residues in the CDR3. The junction had 14 bases not matched to a gene; V was cut back by 1 base and J by 2 bases. Per germline, CDR1 MNHEY and CDR2 SMNVEV (reference sequence). This CDR3 is CASSLFMSFGTSGPTDTQYF. CDR3 in DNA: TGTGCCAGCAGTTTATTCATGTCTTTCGGGACTAGCGGACCCACAGATACGCAGTATTTT.

This clone came up once. The V call is TRBV27, the J call TRBJ1-5, with 9 bases lining up with TRBD1. The CDR3 totals 14 residues. The junction had 10 bases not matched to a gene; V was cut back by 6 bases and J by 10 bases. Germline CDR1 reads MNHEY; CDR2 reads SMNVEV (reference sequence). The CDR3 here is CASRPRDRVFPQHF. CDR3 in DNA: TGTGCCAGCAGACCCCGGGACAGGGTGTTTCCCCAGCATTTT.

V and J are TRBV12-3 or TRBV12-4 and TRBJ1-2, with a tentative D call TRBD1 (6 bases). The CDR3 runs to 13 residues. The V gene lost 5 bases and the J gene lost 5 bases, with 12 bases spanning the gap. The CDR3 here is CASSPGTPYGYTF. Written as DNA, the CDR3 is TGTGCCAGCAGTCCCGGGACACCGTATGGCTACACCTTC.

The chain combines TRBV19 with TRBJ1-1, with 7 nucleotides matching TRBD1. CDR1 and CDR2 from the germline V gene are LNHDA and SQIVND (reference sequence). This CDR3 is built from 16 residues. V lost 7 bases to trimming and J lost 2 bases; unmatched junction nucleotides: 13. The CDR3 loop is CASTETGTAANTEAFF. For the CDR3, the DNA is TGTGCCAGTACCGAAACGGGGACAGCCGCCAACACTGAAGCTTTCTTT.

V and J are TRBV10-3 and TRBJ1-5, with TRBD1 identical over 10 bases. The V gene end was trimmed by 4 bases and the J gene end by 1 base; junction bases not matched to a gene: 10. Germline values: CDR1 ENHRY, CDR2 SYGVKD. The length of the CDR3 is 18 residues. The CDR3 DNA reads TGTGCCATCAGTGCCACGGGACAGGGGATTAGAAGCAATCAGCCCCAGCATTTT. Translation gives CAISATGQGIRSNQPQHF.

This chain uses TRBV28 with TRBJ2-7; a possible D gene is TRBD1 (5 bases). CDR1 is MDHEN and CDR2 is SYDVKM in the germline V gene. Trimming took 6 bases from V and 3 from J, leaving 12 bases between them. This CDR3 is 13 amino acids long. This chain's CDR3 is CASRDKGIYEQYF. The DNA of the CDR3 is TGTGCCAGCAGGGACAAGGGTATCTACGAGCAGTACTTC.

With respect to this clone: Other nucleotide sequences from this sample produce the same CDR3. The chain carries TRBV7-2 and TRBJ1-5; 8 bases fit TRBD1. Germline values: CDR1 SGHTA, CDR2 FQGNSA. The ends lost 4 bases at V and 2 bases at J; junction bases unmatched: 1. There are 14 residues in the CDR3. CDR3 loop: CASSSDRGNQPQHF. CDR3 DNA sequence: TGTGCCAGCAGCTCGGACAGGGGCAATCAGCCCCAGCATTTT.

V and J are TRBV7-8 and TRBJ1-6; TRBD1 might be the D (6 bases). The germline gives CDR1 SGHVS, CDR2 FQNEAQ. The CDR3 is 15 residues long. Trimming shortened V by 5 bases and J by 6 bases, and 14 bases separated the two germline ends. CDR3 nucleotide sequence: TGTGCCAGCAGCGCCCCCGGGACAATTAATTCACCCCTCCACTTT. Its translation: CASSAPGTINSPLHF.

This chain connects TRBV28 to TRBJ2-2; TRBD2 matches at 11 bases. This CDR3 has 14 amino acids. The V and J ends lost 6 bases and 7 bases, in that order; junction bases with no gene match: 4. CDR1 MDHEN and CDR2 SYDVKM come from the germline V gene. CDR3 protein: CASRTSGIYGELFF. The CDR3 coding sequence is TGTGCCAGCAGGACTAGCGGGATATACGGGGAGCTGTTTTTT.

This clone is a singleton in its sample. The chain has TRBV6-6 and TRBJ1-1; 9 nucleotides line up with TRBD1. The CDR3 has 16 amino acids. Germline assignment: CDR1 MNHNY and CDR2 SVGAGI (reference sequence). V dropped 6 bases and J dropped 0; count of bases not matched to a gene: 8. In nucleotides, the CDR3 is TGTGCCAGCAGGCCAGGACAGGGGCTAATGAACACTGAAGCTTTCTTT. Translated, it gives CASRPGQGLMNTEAFF.

This chain uses TRBV11-2 with TRBJ1-2; D might be TRBD1 (6 bases). Trimming left V 0 bases short and J 4 bases short, with 12 bases between. Germline V gives CDR1 SGHAT, CDR2 FQNNGV. CDR3 length equals 15 residues. The CDR3 DNA is TGTGCCAGCAGCTTAGAACAGGGAAACTTCTATGGCTACACCTTC. The encoded protein is CASSLEQGNFYGYTF.

V usage is TRBV24-1 and J usage is TRBJ2-3; D might be TRBD1 (6 bases). Germline V lookup: CDR1 KGHDR, CDR2 SFDVKD. There are 13 residues in the CDR3. The V end was cut by 12 bases, the J end by 0 bases, with 12 bases between. The CDR3 sequence: CAVRTASTDTQYF. In DNA form, the CDR3 reads TGTGCCGTGCGGACAGCTAGCACAGATACGCAGTATTTT.

This clone was detected only once. This chain joins TRBV5-6 and TRBJ1-3; the D gene is possibly TRBD1 (5 bases). CDR3 size: 16 residues. Trimming took 1 base from V and 0 from J, leaving 11 bases between them. CDR1 and CDR2 from the germline V gene are SGHDT and YYEEEE. The CDR3 nucleotides read TGTGCCAGCAGCTTGCGCAGGGTGGGCTCTGGAAACACCATATATTTT. Amino acid sequence: CASSLRRVGSGNTIYF.

As to this clone: This CDR3 is also generated by other DNA sequences in the sample. This chain uses TRBV5-6 with TRBJ1-5; D unclear. The CDR3 is 15 amino acids. Germline V gene data show CDR1 as SGHDT and CDR2 as YYEEEE. The V end was cut by 0 bases, the J end by 2 bases, with 9 bases between. The chain's CDR3 is CASSLGGEGNQPQHF. The CDR3 DNA is TGTGCCAGCAGCTTGGGGGGAGAGGGCAATCAGCCCCAGCATTTT. Based on the CDR3 plus reference TRBV5-6 and TRBJ1-5, the full variable domain is DAGVTQSPTHLIKTRGQQVTLRCSPKSGHDTVSWYQQALGQGPQFIFQYYEEEERQRGNFPDRFSGHQFPNYSSELNVNALLLGDSALYLCASSLGGEGNQPQHFGDGTRLSIL.

The CDR3 DNA reads TGCGCCAGCAGCCAAGATTGGGGGGGGCAGCCCCAGCATTTT. This sequence encodes CASSQDWGGQPQHF. This rearrangement joins TRBV4-3 to TRBJ1-5, with a weak D call TRBD1 (5 bases). In germline, CDR1 is LGHNA, CDR2 YSLEER. The CDR3 runs to 14 residues. With 0 bases removed from V and 7 bases from J, the gap between germline ends came to 10 bases.

The chain uses TRBV10-1 and TRBJ2-1, with 8 bases that match TRBD2. The CDR3 runs to 13 residues. The germline V gene has CDR1 WNHNN and CDR2 SYGVQD (reference sequence). V was pared by 5 bases and J by 15 bases, with 12 bases of the junction left unmatched. The CDR3 DNA reads as TGCGCCAGCAGTCCCACTTTAGCGGGGCGGGGGTTCTTC. Its translation is CASSPTLAGRGFF.

The genes are TRBV10-3 and TRBJ1-5; the D gene is possibly TRBD1 (5 bases). Germline V gives CDR1 ENHRY, CDR2 SYGVKD. The CDR3 runs to 13 residues. V dropped 2 bases and J dropped 6 bases, with 8 bases sitting between them. CDR3: CAISEGASQPQHF. In DNA, the CDR3 is TGTGCCATCAGTGAGGGGGCAAGTCAGCCCCAGCATTTT.